This T cell receptor (beta chain) was documented in a study of human T cells and chemical hapten exposure. The CDR3 runs to 13 residues. Germline lookup yields CDR1 WSHSY and CDR2 SAAADI. The germline V and J ends were trimmed by 9 bases and 4 bases, with 15 bases remaining between them. Time point in this sample: patch test 1, 2 weeks after DPC sensitization. Described treatment: therapeutic diphenylcyclopropenone sensitization with weekly scalp DPC. Unique molecular identifiers were linked by the library to individual cDNA molecules. Using its own MiXCR run on the RACE reads, TCRdb lists one record per CDR3 protein. The sample has approximately 70,000 distinct CDR3 sequences; around 10% are singletons. This clonotype appeared a few times.

The clonotype originates from a woman aged 40 to 50 with alopecia areata. Some clones in this sample may be carry-over from other donors' samples. The input for sequencing was whole blood, taken in connection with sensitization to the hapten diphenylcyclopropenone (DPC). The chain joins TRBV10-2 to TRBJ1-1; D not certain. The CDR3 reads CASSRDYGTEAFF. CDR3 bases: TGCGCCAGTAGTCGGGATTACGGCACTGAAGCTTTCTTT.